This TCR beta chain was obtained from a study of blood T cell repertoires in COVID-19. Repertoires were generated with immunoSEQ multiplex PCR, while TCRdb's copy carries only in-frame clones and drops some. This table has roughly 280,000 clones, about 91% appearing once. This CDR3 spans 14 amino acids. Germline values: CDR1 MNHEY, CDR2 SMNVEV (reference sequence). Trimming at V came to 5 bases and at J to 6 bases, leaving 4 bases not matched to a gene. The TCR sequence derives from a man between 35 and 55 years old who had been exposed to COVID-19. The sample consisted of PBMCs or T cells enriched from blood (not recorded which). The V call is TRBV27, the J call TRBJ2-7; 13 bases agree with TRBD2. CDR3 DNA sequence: TGTGCCAGCAGTCCAGGGACTAGCGGGATCGAGCAGTACTTC. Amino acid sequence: CASSPGTSGIEQYF.